One sample yielded the 20 T cell receptor beta chains listed below, sequenced in a study of CD8 T cells in Susac syndrome. Reverse transcription of roughly 0.5 to 1 ug RNA used random hexamers. Each CDR3 protein gets one entry after TCRdb re-called the immunoSEQ multiplex PCR reads with MiXCR. The sample lists approximately 150,000 distinct CDR3 sequences; roughly 94% were seen once. Sequenced input: CD4+ T cells from PBMCs. Every receptor here comes from a human donor with multiple sclerosis.

The J gene is TRBJ2-1, the V gene TRBV20-1, with 9 bases that match TRBD2. This CDR3 has 14 residues. Trimming removed 0 bases from V and 9 bases from J; junction bases left unmatched: 6. Per the germline V gene, CDR1 is DFQATT and CDR2 is SNEGSKA (reference sequence). CDR3 sequence: CSARDSSGTGEQFF. The DNA of the CDR3 is TGCAGTGCTAGAGATTCTAGCGGGACCGGTGAGCAGTTCTTC.

The V gene is TRBV19, the J gene TRBJ1-2, with TRBD1 as a possible D gene (6 bases). The CDR3 has 15 amino acids. The V gene lost 6 bases and the J gene lost 8 bases, with 22 bases spanning the gap. CDR1 and CDR2 (germline): LNHDA, SQIVND (reference sequence). The CDR3 DNA reads TGTGCCAGTAGCCCACTAGGACAGCCCGAGAAAGGCTACACCTTC. Protein: CASSPLGQPEKGYTF.

The chain recombines TRBV7-2 with TRBJ2-7; TRBD1 matches at 8 bases. After removal of 5 bases from V and 3 bases from J, the junction contained 12 bases not matched to a gene. The CDR3 runs to 16 residues. The germline V gene encodes CDR1 SGHTA and CDR2 FQGNSA. Here the CDR3 reads CASSRTGTGHGYEQYF. In nucleotides, the CDR3 is TGTGCCAGCAGCCGGACGGGGACAGGACATGGCTACGAGCAGTACTTC.

As DNA, the CDR3 is TGTGCCACCAGTGATTCGGGAGTAGGGGCCAATGAGCAGTTCTTC. Translated: CATSDSGVGANEQFF. V is TRBV24-1 and J is TRBJ2-1, with D tentatively TRBD2 (6 bases). Germline CDR1 reads KGHDR; CDR2 reads SFDVKD. The CDR3 spans 15 residues. V lost 2 bases, J lost 6 bases, and 13 bases lay in between.

This chain joins TRBV3-1 and TRBJ2-7; TRBD2 might be the D (5 bases). Trimming pared 0 bases from V and 2 bases from J, leaving 11 bases between. The germline V gene has CDR1 LGHDT and CDR2 YNNKEL (reference sequence). The CDR3 length is 15 residues. CDR3 sequence (DNA): TGTGCCAGCAGCCAAGATCTAGCAGCAACCTACGAGCAGTACTTC. Its protein is CASSQDLAATYEQYF.

This clonotype occurred once. The chain carries TRBV7-7 and TRBJ2-2; D call uncertain. Deletions cut 3 bases from V and 5 bases from J, with 4 bases between. This CDR3 contains 12 residues. CDR1 is SSHAT, CDR2 FNYEAQ, per germline (reference sequence). CDR3 bases: TGTGCCAGCAGCTTCCAAACCGGGGAGCTGTTTTTT. Protein product: CASSFQTGELFF. Full variable domain (outside the CDR3, taken from reference TRBV7-7 and TRBJ2-2): GAGVSQSPRYKVTKRGQDVTLRCDPISSHATLYWYQQALGQGPEFLTYFNYEAQPDKSGLPSDRFSAERPEGSISTLTIQRTEQRDSAMYRCASSFQTGELFFGEGSRLTVL.

The chain combines TRBV18 with TRBJ2-5, with 7 bases aligning to TRBD1. V lost 6 bases and J lost 3; bases outside the gene matches: 10. The CDR3 totals 15 residues. Looked up from germline, CDR1 is KGHSH and CDR2 is LQKENI. The chain's CDR3 is CASSQWDREKETQYF. In DNA, the CDR3 is TGTGCCAGCTCCCAATGGGACAGAGAGAAAGAGACCCAGTACTTC.

The V call is TRBV5-4, the J call TRBJ2-3; D remains unclear. Trimming shortened V by 1 base and J by 6 bases, and 15 bases separated the two germline ends. CDR1 SGHNT and CDR2 YYREEE come from the germline V gene (reference sequence). The CDR3 extends over 15 amino acids. The CDR3 here is CASSLWRLEPDTQYF. The CDR3, as DNA: TGTGCCAGCAGCTTGTGGCGGCTCGAGCCGGATACGCAGTATTTT.

The rearrangement uses TRBV19 and TRBJ2-1, with D perhaps given as TRBD1 or TRBD2 (5 bases each). V was shortened by 4 bases and J by 5 bases, with 12 bases between the two germline ends. The CDR3 sequence is 14 residues long. Germline V lookup: CDR1 LNHDA, CDR2 SQIVND (reference sequence). DNA for the CDR3: TGTGCCAGTAGTAACAGGCACGGGGACAATGAGCAGTTCTTC. This encodes CASSNRHGDNEQFF.

The rearrangement uses TRBV13 and TRBJ1-5; TRBD1 is a possible D gene (5 bases). Germline V gene data show CDR1 as PRHDT and CDR2 as FYEKMQ (reference sequence). Trimming pared 3 bases from V and 7 bases from J, leaving 7 bases between. The CDR3 totals 12 residues. CDR3 in amino acids: CASSLRGQPQHF. The DNA for the CDR3 is TGTGCCAGCAGCTTGAGGGGCCAGCCCCAGCATTTT.

The gene calls are TRBV5-8 and TRBJ2-3, with 7 bases lining up with TRBD2. With V trimmed by 4 bases and J by 0 bases, 11 bases remained unmatched. The V gene's germline CDR1 is SGHTS and CDR2 YDEGEE. The CDR3 loop spans 17 amino acids. The CDR3 spells CASSHNSGGGSTDTQYF. The CDR3 region has the DNA TGTGCCAGCAGCCACAATTCCGGGGGAGGGAGCACAGATACGCAGTATTTT.

The chain links TRBV5-1 to TRBJ2-5; D is possibly TRBD2 (6 bases). The CDR3 consists of 14 residues. Trimming removed 2 bases at V and 5 bases at J, with 13 bases between. CDR1 and CDR2 from the germline V gene are SGHRS and YFSETQ. The CDR3 DNA follows: TGCGCCAGCAGCTTTTACGGGAGTGGGGAGACCCAGTACTTC. Encoded protein: CASSFYGSGETQYF.

The genes are TRBV5-1 and TRBJ2-7, with D possibly matching TRBD1 (9 bases). Trimming took off 3 bases at V and 5 bases at J, with 18 bases between the two ends. Germline values: CDR1 SGHRS, CDR2 YFSETQ. The CDR3 has 15 residues. CDR3 DNA sequence: TGCGCCAGCAGCTCCGGGGGGGACAGGGCCCACGAGCAGTACTTC. Translating gives CASSSGGDRAHEQYF.

The CDR3 sequence: CASKTTGLHTEAFF. DNA for the CDR3: TGTGCCAGCAAGACCACGGGTCTCCACACTGAAGCTTTCTTT. The chain couples TRBV6-6 to TRBJ1-1; D remains ambiguous. Trimming removed 7 bases from V and 3 bases from J, with 15 bases in between. Germline lookup yields CDR1 MNHNY and CDR2 SVGAGI (reference sequence). This CDR3 is 14 amino acids long.

The rearrangement links TRBV7-2 to TRBJ2-1, with D unresolved. V shed 1 base and J shed 7 bases, with 11 bases lying between them. Germline V gene sequence: CDR1 SGHTA, CDR2 FQGNSA. The CDR3 is 14 amino acids. CDR3 bases: TGTGCCAGCAGCTTAGTATCGGCTCCTAATGAGCAGTTCTTC. Translating it yields CASSLVSAPNEQFF.

J is TRBJ2-5 and V is TRBV30, with unresolved D. The V and J ends lost 1 base and 2 bases respectively, with 2 bases between them. The germline gives CDR1 GTSNPN, CDR2 SVGIG (reference sequence). The CDR3 runs 11 residues. This chain's CDR3 is CAWSGQETQYF. In nucleotides, the CDR3 is TGTGCCTGGAGTGGTCAAGAGACCCAGTACTTC.

This sequence joins TRBV7-9 and TRBJ2-5; perhaps TRBD2 as D (6 bases). CDR1 SEHNR and CDR2 FQNEAQ come from the germline V gene (reference sequence). Trimming left V 0 bases short and J 2 bases short, with 10 bases between. The CDR3 covers 15 residues. CDR3 sequence reads: CASSLAGTLQETQYF. DNA of the CDR3: TGTGCCAGCAGCTTAGCCGGGACTTTACAAGAGACCCAGTACTTC.

The chain joins TRBV5-1 to TRBJ2-2; unclear D gene. Trimming cost V 0 bases and J 6 bases, with 6 bases left between them. Germline lookup yields CDR1 SGHRS and CDR2 YFSETQ. CDR3 length: 13 amino acids. The CDR3 nucleotides are TGCGCCAGCAGCTTGGTGGTAGCCGGGGAGCTGTTTTTT. Its translation is CASSLVVAGELFF.

This chain uses TRBV12-3 or TRBV12-4 with TRBJ1-3; tentative D call: TRBD1 (6 bases). The CDR3 has 13 amino acids. Trimming took off 3 bases at V and 8 bases at J, with 11 bases between the two ends. The CDR3 sequence: CASSLWGADTIYF. DNA for the CDR3: TGTGCCAGCAGTTTGTGGGGGGCGGACACCATATATTTT.

This sequence joins TRBV4-1 and TRBJ2-7, with a possible D match to TRBD1 (6 bases). This CDR3 spans 15 amino acids. V lost 3 bases and J lost 2, with 14 bases in between. Germline V CDR1 and CDR2: MGHRA, YSYEKL. CDR3 DNA: TGCGCCAGCAGCCACCCAGTAACAGGGACCTACGAGCAGTACTTC. Protein sequence: CASSHPVTGTYEQYF.